In this sample, the clone carrying this T cell receptor (beta chain) turned up a few times. Its antigen is unidentified. The data stem from a study of response to subunit inactivated influenza vaccine. Regarding the study as a whole: That few new T cells are recruited by each seasonal influenza vaccination was the authors' suggestion.

TCRdb used MiXCR to reprocess the RT-PCR reads, holding one entry per CDR3 protein. The sample comprises about 530,000 distinct CDR3 sequences, roughly 12% of which are singletons, and about 10% rests with the top ten. V was clipped by 6 bases and J by 5 bases, with 6 bases between them. Germline CDR1 is DFQATT and CDR2 is SNEGSKA (reference sequence). The CDR3 covers 10 residues. The sample in question was PBMCs from blood, obtained on the day of vaccination. This clonotype was sampled from a man aged 50-59 years who received an inactivated influenza vaccine. This chain connects TRBV20-1 to TRBJ2-3, with no clear D. Here the CDR3 reads CSASIDTQYF. In nucleotides, the CDR3 is TGCAGTGCCTCCATAGATACGCAGTATTTT.